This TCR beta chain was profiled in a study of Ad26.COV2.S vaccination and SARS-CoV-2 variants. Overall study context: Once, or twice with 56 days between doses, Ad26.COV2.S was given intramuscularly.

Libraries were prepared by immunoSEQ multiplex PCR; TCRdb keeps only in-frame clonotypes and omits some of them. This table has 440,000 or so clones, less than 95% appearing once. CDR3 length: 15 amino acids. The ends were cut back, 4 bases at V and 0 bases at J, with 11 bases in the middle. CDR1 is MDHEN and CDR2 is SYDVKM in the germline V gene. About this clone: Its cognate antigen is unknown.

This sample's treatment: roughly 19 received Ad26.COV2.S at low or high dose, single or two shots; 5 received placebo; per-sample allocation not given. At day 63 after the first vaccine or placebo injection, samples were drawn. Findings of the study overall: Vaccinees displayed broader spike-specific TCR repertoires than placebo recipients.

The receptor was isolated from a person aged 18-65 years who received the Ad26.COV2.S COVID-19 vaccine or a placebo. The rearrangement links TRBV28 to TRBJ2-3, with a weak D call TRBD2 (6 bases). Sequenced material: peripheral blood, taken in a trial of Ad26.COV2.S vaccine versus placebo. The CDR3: CASSSGLSSTDTQYF. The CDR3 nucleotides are TGTGCCAGCAGTTCGGGACTGTCTAGCACAGATACGCAGTATTTT. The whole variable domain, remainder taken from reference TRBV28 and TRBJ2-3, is DVKVTQSSRYLVKRTGEKVFLECVQDMDHENMFWYRQDPGLGLRLIYFSYDVKMKEKGDIPEGYSVSREKKERFSLILESASTNQTSMYLCASSSGLSSTDTQYFGPGTRLTVL.